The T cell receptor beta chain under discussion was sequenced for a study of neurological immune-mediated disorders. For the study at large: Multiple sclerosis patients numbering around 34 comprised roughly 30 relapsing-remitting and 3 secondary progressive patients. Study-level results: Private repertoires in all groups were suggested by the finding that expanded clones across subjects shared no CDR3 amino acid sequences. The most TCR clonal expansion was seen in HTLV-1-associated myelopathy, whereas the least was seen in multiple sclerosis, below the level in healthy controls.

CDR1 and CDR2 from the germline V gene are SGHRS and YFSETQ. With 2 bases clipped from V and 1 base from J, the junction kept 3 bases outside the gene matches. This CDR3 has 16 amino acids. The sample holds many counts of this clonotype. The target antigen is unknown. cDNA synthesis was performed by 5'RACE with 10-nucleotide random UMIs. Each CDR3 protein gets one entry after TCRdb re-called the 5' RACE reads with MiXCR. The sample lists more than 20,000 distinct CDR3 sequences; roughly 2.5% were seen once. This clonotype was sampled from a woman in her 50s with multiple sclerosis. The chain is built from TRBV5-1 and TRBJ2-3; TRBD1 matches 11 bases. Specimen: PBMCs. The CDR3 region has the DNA TGCGCCAGCAGCTTTGGACAGGGGGCGGGCACAGATACGCAGTATTTT. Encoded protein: CASSFGQGAGTDTQYF.